The rows below give T cell receptor beta chains drawn from one sample of a study of post-analysis software for immune sequencing data. TCRdb redid the calling of the PCR reads with MiXCR, one entry per CDR3 protein. The sample lists about 540,000 distinct CDR3 sequences; around a third were seen once. The source material was blood. These receptors originate from a girl aged 2-17 years with multiple sclerosis. Each CDR3 is given with its conserved first and last residue. D genes are given only for firm matches. The size of a clone is reported for some rows only, either as once, few or many, or as a class for expanded clones.

clone size,D gene,J gene,V gene,CDR3 DNA,CDR3 protein
few,NA,TRBJ2-7,TRBV7-2,TGTGCCAGCAGCTTAGCCGGTCTATCGGGAGAAGGATACGAGCAGTACTTC,CASSLAGLSGEGYEQYF
few,TRBD1,TRBJ1-2,TRBV12-3/TRBV12-4,TGTGCCAGCAGTACCTGGGACAGGGAGCGCTATGGCTACACCTTC,CASSTWDRERYGYTF
NA,NA,TRBJ2-3,TRBV9,TGTGCCAGCAGCGTGAGCGTAGATGCGCAGTATTTT,CASSVSVDAQYF
once,NA,TRBJ2-5,TRBV29-1,TGCAGCGTTACGGGACTCTCCTCGGGAGAGACCCAGTACTTC,CSVTGLSSGETQYF
NA,NA,TRBJ2-2,TRBV7-2,TGTGCCAGCAGCTTAGATGCCACCGGGGAGCTGTTTTTT,CASSLDATGELFF
NA,TRBD2,TRBJ2-1,TRBV9,TGTGCCAGCAGCGTAGGGGGGACTAACAATGAGCAGTTCTTC,CASSVGGTNNEQFF
NA,TRBD2,TRBJ2-5,TRBV12-3/TRBV12-4,TGTGCCAGCAGTTTAATAGCGGGGGGGGTCCAAGAGACCCAGTACTTC,CASSLIAGGVQETQYF
few,NA,TRBJ2-5,TRBV28,TGTGCCGTCCTTGGCGGGTTAGAAGAGACCCAGTACTTC,CAVLGGLEETQYF
few,TRBD2,TRBJ2-1,TRBV19,TGTGCCAGTAGTATAGGGGAGGGGCGTTACAATGAGCAGTTCTTC,CASSIGEGRYNEQFF
NA,TRBD2,TRBJ2-3,TRBV20-1,TGCAGTGCTAGCGTATTAGCGGGGAAAGCCTCTAGCACAGATACGCAGTATTTT,CSASVLAGKASSTDTQYF
NA,NA,TRBJ1-2,TRBV12-3/TRBV12-4,TGTGCCAGCAGTTTCGGGGCAGGCCTGAACTATGGCTACACCTTC,CASSFGAGLNYGYTF
few,TRBD1,TRBJ1-6,TRBV3-1,TGTGCCAGCAGCCAGCTGACAGGGGCGAATTCACCCCTCCACTTT,CASSQLTGANSPLHF
NA,TRBD2,TRBJ2-1,TRBV11-2,TGTGCCAGCAGCTTAGACAGCGGGGGGGCCTTTGAGCAGTTCTTC,CASSLDSGGAFEQFF
NA,NA,TRBJ2-3,TRBV29-1,TGCAGCGCCATGACACCGAGCACAGATACGCAGTATTTT,CSAMTPSTDTQYF
few,NA,TRBJ2-7,TRBV20-1,TGCAGTGCTAGTCCATTCCAGAGCTACGAGCAGTACTTC,CSASPFQSYEQYF
few,NA,TRBJ2-7,TRBV20-1,TGCAGTGCTAGGGAAGGGGATTACGAGCAGTACTTC,CSAREGDYEQYF
NA,NA,TRBJ2-5,TRBV6-1,TGTGCCAGCAGTGGAGGTACAAGAGGTTTGGAGACCCAGTACTTC,CASSGGTRGLETQYF
few,NA,TRBJ2-3,TRBV11-1,TGTGCCAGCAGCTCTCCACCGGGACTCATCACAGATACGCAGTATTTT,CASSSPPGLITDTQYF
few,NA,TRBJ1-5,TRBV20-1,TGCAGTGCAACCGCGACCCCGAGGGCCTATAGCAATCAGCCCCAGCATTTT,CSATATPRAYSNQPQHF
few,TRBD1,TRBJ1-5,TRBV6-6,TGTGCCAGCAGGACAGGGCTCAATCAGCCCCAGCATTTT,CASRTGLNQPQHF